The 8 T cell receptor beta chains in this list originate from one sample, sequenced in a study of T cells expressing NK-cell markers. TCRdb reworked the 5' RACE reads into one entry per CDR3 protein, no DNA. The data show a few hundred thousand distinct CDR3 sequences, and the top ten clones hold around 5.2%. Specimen: blood T cells: a sorted CD56 or NKG2C T cell subset, CD4+ or CD8+ T cells, or bulk PBMC T cells (not recorded which). The receptors come from a man aged 18-69 years in good health.

V and J are TRBV20-1 and TRBJ2-4; without DNA, the TCRdb call of TRBD1 cannot be checked. CDR1 DFQATT and CDR2 SNEGSKA come from the germline V gene (reference sequence). CDR3 length equals 14 residues. The CDR3 protein is CSARPGQGRNIQYF.

The CDR3 sequence: CASSLKGGSGGVNYGYTF. The gene calls are TRBV11-2 and TRBJ1-2; TCRdb gives TRBD1 as the D gene, but with no DNA this cannot be confirmed. CDR3 length: 18 residues. Germline CDR1 SGHAT, CDR2 FQNNGV.

CDR3 in amino acids: CASRYTGSGEQYF. This chain connects TRBV2 to TRBJ2-7; TCRdb selects TRBD1, and the lack of DNA leaves this call unchecked. Germline assignment: CDR1 SNHLY and CDR2 FYNNEI. This CDR3 comprises 13 residues.

The gene calls are TRBV18 and TRBJ1-1. The CDR3 runs to 15 residues. Germline values: CDR1 KGHSH, CDR2 LQKENI. The CDR3 protein is CASSFGYQRSTEAFF.

The CDR3 here is CSVEGGSGGASTDTQYF. This sequence joins TRBV29-1 and TRBJ2-3; TCRdb indicates TRBD2, and absent DNA this call remains unverified. The CDR3 has 17 residues. Germline lookup yields CDR1 SQVTM and CDR2 ANQGSEA.

The chain joins TRBV27 to TRBJ1-2; TCRdb's D call, TRBD1, is unchecked because there is no DNA. CDR3 length equals 14 residues. Germline V lookup: CDR1 MNHEY, CDR2 SMNVEV (reference sequence). The chain's CDR3 is CASSSARGIYGYTF.

The chain uses TRBV6-5 and TRBJ2-6; TCRdb lists TRBD1, though no DNA is available to test this call. The CDR3 covers 15 residues. Germline V gene data show CDR1 as MNHEY and CDR2 as SVGAGI. CDR3 loop: CASIRQAPGANVLTF.

The chain employs TRBV29-1 and TRBJ2-7; TCRdb's D call, TRBD2, is unchecked because there is no DNA. CDR3 length: 13 amino acids. In germline, CDR1 is SQVTM, CDR2 ANQGSEA. CDR3 sequence: CSVVGLAGAEQYF.